This TCR beta chain was profiled in a study of vaccination and CD4 T cells after COVID-19. Overall study context: Control cultures, each given a CEFX pool, an HIV-1 Nef pool, or no peptide, were included.

A word on this clonotype: Its antigen is still unknown.

As to treatment: 10-day PBMC culture with coronavirus spike peptide pools or control peptides (ViraFEST assay). Per the germline V gene, CDR1 is ENHRY and CDR2 is SYGVKD. The CDR3 has 11 amino acids. The ends were cut back, 2 bases at V and 4 bases at J, with 0 bases in the middle. Scientists ran DNA taken from cultured CD4+ T cells through the Oncomine TCR Beta short-read assay for sequencing. Cultures of CD4+ T cells served as the source for extracting genomic DNA. From the PCR reads, TCRdb called clonotypes with MiXCR, one entry per CDR3 protein. The sample contains 11,000 or so distinct CDR3 sequences, 50% to 70% of which appear only once.

The sequencing sample was made of CD4+ T cells from blood, cultured in vitro. The chain links TRBV10-3 to TRBJ1-3; D is uncertain. This TCR was sampled from a human donor who had recovered from COVID-19. DNA of the CDR3: TGTGCCATCAGTGAGGGAAACACCATATATTTT. This gives the protein CAISEGNTIYF.